This entry concerns a single T cell receptor beta chain. Its antigen is unknown. This sample is drawn from a study of shared clonotypes between healthy human individuals. General study results and limits: A generally larger estimated richness was seen in naive subsets than in memory subsets. When naive CD4 clonotypes were compared across four donors, approximately 5% were shared. The authors expected sequencing depth to affect clonotype sharing among donors.

Trimming left V 0 bases short and J 0 bases short, with 8 bases between. The CDR3 has 16 amino acids. Looked up from germline, CDR1 is LGHNA and CDR2 is YSLEER. Methods used by the authors: As immunoSEQ supplied junction-only sequences (without quality scores), filtering differed. Method: immunoSEQ multiplex PCR; TCRdb's copy keeps in-frame clones and lacks some. V and J calls and clone size follow that table, whereas D and trimming were derived from the DNA. The repertoire holds over 2 million clones, with 95% as singletons. The sequence was obtained from a man aged 18 to 29 in good health. This sequence joins TRBV4-3 and TRBJ1-4; D is unclear. Sequencing used naive CD4+ T cells sorted from blood. Subset denoted: CD45RA+ positively selected. The CDR3 coding sequence is TGCGCCAGCAGCCAAGAAGGACCCGCAACTAATGAAAAACTGTTTTTT. It is translated as CASSQEGPATNEKLFF.